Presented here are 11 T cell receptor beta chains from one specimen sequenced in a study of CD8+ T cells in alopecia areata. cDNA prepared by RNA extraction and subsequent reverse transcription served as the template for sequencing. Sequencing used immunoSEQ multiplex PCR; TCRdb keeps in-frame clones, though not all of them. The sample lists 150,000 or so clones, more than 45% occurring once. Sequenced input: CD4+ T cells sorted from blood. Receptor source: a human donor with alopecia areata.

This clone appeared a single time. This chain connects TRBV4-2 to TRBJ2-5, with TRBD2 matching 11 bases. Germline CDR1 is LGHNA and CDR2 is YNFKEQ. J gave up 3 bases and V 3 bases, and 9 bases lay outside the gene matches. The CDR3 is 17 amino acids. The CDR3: CASSQATSGGGEETQYF. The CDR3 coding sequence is TGTGCCAGCAGCCAGGCAACTAGCGGGGGAGGAGAAGAGACCCAGTACTTC.

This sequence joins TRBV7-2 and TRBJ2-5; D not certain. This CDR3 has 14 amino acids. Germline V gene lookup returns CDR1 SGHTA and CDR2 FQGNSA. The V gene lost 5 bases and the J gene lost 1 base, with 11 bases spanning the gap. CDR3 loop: CASSPQGPQETQYF. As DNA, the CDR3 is TGTGCCAGCAGCCCGCAAGGACCCCAAGAGACCCAGTACTTC.

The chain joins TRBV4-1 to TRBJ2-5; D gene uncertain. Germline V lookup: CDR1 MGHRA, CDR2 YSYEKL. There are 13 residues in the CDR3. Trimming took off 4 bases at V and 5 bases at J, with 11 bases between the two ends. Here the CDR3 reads CASSPPLPETQYF. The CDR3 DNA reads TGCGCCAGCAGCCCGCCTCTGCCGGAGACCCAGTACTTC.

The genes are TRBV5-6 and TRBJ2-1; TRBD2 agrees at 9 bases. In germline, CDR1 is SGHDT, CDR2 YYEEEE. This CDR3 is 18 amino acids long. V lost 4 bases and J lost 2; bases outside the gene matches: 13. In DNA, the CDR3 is TGTGCCAGCAGCCCAGGGACTAGCCGACTCTCAACCTACAATGAGCAGTTCTTC. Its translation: CASSPGTSRLSTYNEQFF.

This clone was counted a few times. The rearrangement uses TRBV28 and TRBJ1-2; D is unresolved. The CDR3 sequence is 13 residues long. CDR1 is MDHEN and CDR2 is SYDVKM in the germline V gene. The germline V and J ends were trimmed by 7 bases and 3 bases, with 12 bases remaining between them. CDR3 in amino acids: CASTASFHYGYTF. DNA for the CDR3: TGTGCCAGCACCGCCAGCTTTCACTATGGCTACACCTTC.

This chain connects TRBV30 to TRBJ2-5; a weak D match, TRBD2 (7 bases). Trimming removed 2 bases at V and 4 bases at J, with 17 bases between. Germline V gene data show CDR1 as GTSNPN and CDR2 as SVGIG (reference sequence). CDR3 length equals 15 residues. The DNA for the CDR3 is TGTGCCTGGAGTACTAGCAGGAGGGGGGGAGAGACCCAGTACTTC. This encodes CAWSTSRRGGETQYF.

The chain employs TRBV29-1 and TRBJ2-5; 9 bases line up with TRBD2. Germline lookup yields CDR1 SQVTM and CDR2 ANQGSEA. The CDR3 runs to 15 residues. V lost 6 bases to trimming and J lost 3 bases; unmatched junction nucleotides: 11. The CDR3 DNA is TGCAGCGTGGGCCACACTAGCGGGCCTAAAGAGACCCAGTACTTC. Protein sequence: CSVGHTSGPKETQYF.

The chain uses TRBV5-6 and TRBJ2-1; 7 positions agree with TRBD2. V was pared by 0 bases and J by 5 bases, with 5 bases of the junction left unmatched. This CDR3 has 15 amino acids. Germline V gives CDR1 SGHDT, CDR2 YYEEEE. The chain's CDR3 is CASSLGGSRDNEQFF. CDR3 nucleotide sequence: TGTGCCAGCAGCTTGGGCGGGAGTCGGGACAATGAGCAGTTCTTC.

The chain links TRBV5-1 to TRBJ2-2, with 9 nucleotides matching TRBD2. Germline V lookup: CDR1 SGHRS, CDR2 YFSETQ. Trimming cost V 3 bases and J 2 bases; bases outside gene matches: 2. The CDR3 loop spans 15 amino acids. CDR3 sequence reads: CASSSSGVNTGELFF. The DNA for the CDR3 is TGCGCCAGCAGCTCTAGCGGGGTTAACACCGGGGAGCTGTTTTTT. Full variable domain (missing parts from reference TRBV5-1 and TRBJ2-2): KAGVTQTPRYLIKTRGQQVTLSCSPISGHRSVSWYQQTPGQGLQFLFEYFSETQRNKGNFPGRFSGRQFSNSRSEMNVSTLELGDSALYLCASSSSGVNTGELFFGEGSRLTVL.

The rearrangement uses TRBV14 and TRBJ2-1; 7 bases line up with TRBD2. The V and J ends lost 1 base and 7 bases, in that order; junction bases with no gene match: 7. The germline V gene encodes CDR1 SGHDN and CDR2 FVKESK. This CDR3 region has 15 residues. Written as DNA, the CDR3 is TGTGCCAGCAGCCAAGTTGGCGGGAGTGGGAATGAGCAGTTCTTC. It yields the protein CASSQVGGSGNEQFF. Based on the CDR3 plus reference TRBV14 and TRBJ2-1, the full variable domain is EAGVTQFPSHSVIEKGQTVTLRCDPISGHDNLYWYRRVMGKEIKFLLHFVKESKQDESGMPNNRFLAERTGGTYSTLKVQPAELEDSGVYFCASSQVGGSGNEQFFGPGTRLTVL.

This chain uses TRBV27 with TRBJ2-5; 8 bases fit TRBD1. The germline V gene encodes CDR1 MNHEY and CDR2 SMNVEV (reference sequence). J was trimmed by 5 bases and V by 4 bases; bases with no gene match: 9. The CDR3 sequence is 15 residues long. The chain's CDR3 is CASSSRTGWLETQYF. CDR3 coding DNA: TGTGCCAGCAGTTCCCGGACAGGGTGGTTGGAGACCCAGTACTTC.